This T cell receptor beta chain was sequenced for a study of T cell repertoires in cytomegalovirus infection (dated by TCRdb to between 2019 and 2020). The study in broad terms: Peptide stimulations targeted recently identified HLA-C-restricted CMV epitopes, whose presentation resists viral immunomodulation, together with well-studied HLA-B-restricted epitopes. The HLA type of each donor mattered for the analysis, because public TCR beta signatures pointed to carriage of CMV infection along with the matching HLA type.

Trimming costs V 9 bases and J 0 bases, and their ends lie 17 bases apart. The germline V gene sets CDR1 to KGHDR and CDR2 to SFDVKD. The CDR3 numbers 16 residues from cysteine through phenylalanine. The sequence is cut down to CDR3 DNA, 48 bases in frame from base 1. This clonotype was observed at least ten times. The antigen this receptor binds is unknown. It has no much larger one-base neighbor in the sample; base qualities were not kept. Results and caveats for the whole study, not just this receptor: The ex vivo response was dominated by HLA-C-restricted CMV-specific TCR beta clonotypes, which also provided the single most frequent clonotype in two of eight donors. Carriers of CMV infection plus the relevant HLA type were discriminated by the cumulative frequency of public TCR beta family members in the study cohort and in an independent approximately 340-donor cohort.

In light of the paper, this sample's treatment or condition label describes: in vitro stimulation with specific CMV peptide epitopes to enrich CMV-specific T cells. This sample was sequenced with an Illumina HiSeq 1500. The public reads were run again by TCRdb, first through fastp at Q25 and then through MiXCR, and only productive beta chains were kept. Merged by CDR3 protein, the rows form single entries marked with the most common genes and DNA. For this sample the table gives approximately 110,000 distinct CDR3 sequences, of which 30% were detected only once. Around 41% of the sample comes from the top ten.

The chain employs TRBV24-1 and TRBJ1-3, with no confident D gene call. Sequences were derived from CD8+ T cells from cultured PBMCs, sampled from culture after CMV antigen stimulation. The clonotype was recovered from a human donor in good health (CMV status not recorded). Some clones in this sample may be carry-over from other donors' samples. The encoded CDR3 is CATSSYVDRSGNTIYF. Here is the DNA: TGTGCCACCTCGAGCTACGTCGATCGCTCTGGAAACACCATATATTTT.